This T cell receptor beta chain emerged from a study of blood T cell repertoires in COVID-19. Study context: The United States, Italy and Spain were the sources of the acute and convalescent COVID-19 samples.

The CDR3 is made up of 14 amino acids. Germline loops: CDR1 SGHNT, CDR2 YYREEE (reference sequence). Trimming cost V 4 bases and J 6 bases, with 16 bases left between them. Here immunoSEQ multiplex PCR was the method, and the copy in TCRdb shows in-frame clones only, minus some. The sample carries approximately 100,000 clones, just under 95% recorded once. The rearrangement uses TRBV5-4 and TRBJ1-1; D is uncertain. The sequence was collected from a man in his 70s with acute or convalescent COVID-19. Sequenced input: peripheral blood. In DNA form, the CDR3 reads TGTGCCAGCAGCAGGGCGGAGGGTGTGCCTGAAGCTTTCTTT. Translating it yields CASSRAEGVPEAFF.